The 19 T cell receptor beta chains presented below share a single source sample, sequenced in a study of shared clonotypes between healthy human individuals. Method: immunoSEQ multiplex PCR; TCRdb's copy keeps in-frame clones and lacks some. The sample consists of a few million clones, about 94% of them appearing once. The sample comprised naive CD4+ T cells sorted from blood. Subset reported: CD45RA+ positively selected. The source is a man between 18 and 35 years old in good health.

This chain connects TRBV19 to TRBJ2-7; the match to TRBD1 covers 8 bases. The CDR3 has 16 residues. Losses at the gene ends were 4 bases for V and 4 bases for J; bases not matched to a gene: 12. The germline V gene has CDR1 LNHDA and CDR2 SQIVND (reference sequence). The CDR3 sequence is CASSTPPTGGKYEQYF. The CDR3 region has the DNA TGTGCCAGTAGTACTCCACCCACAGGGGGAAAGTACGAGCAGTACTTC.

This clone came up once. The chain combines TRBV4-1 with TRBJ2-6; TRBD1 aligns across 7 bases. This CDR3 region has 16 residues. Germline CDR1 MGHRA, CDR2 YSYEKL. V lost 3 bases and J lost 2; bases outside the gene matches: 4. The CDR3 nucleotides read TGCGCCAGCAGCCAGGAACAGGGGACTGGGGCCAACGTCCTGACTTTC. Translation gives CASSQEQGTGANVLTF.

This chain connects TRBV15 to TRBJ2-7; possibly TRBD1 for D (6 bases). V was pared by 5 bases and J by 2 bases, with 13 bases between. The CDR3 contains 14 residues. Germline assignment: CDR1 LNHNV and CDR2 YYDKDF (reference sequence). CDR3 sequence: CATSERAGAYEQYF. CDR3 sequence (DNA): TGTGCCACCAGCGAGAGGGCAGGGGCCTACGAGCAGTACTTC.

This sequence joins TRBV9 and TRBJ1-2; D unresolved. Germline assignment: CDR1 SGDLS and CDR2 YYNGEE. Trimming took off 3 bases at V and 4 bases at J, with 13 bases between the two ends. There are 14 residues in the CDR3. CDR3 in amino acids: CASSAASQFYGYTF. The CDR3, as DNA: TGTGCCAGCAGCGCAGCCAGTCAGTTCTATGGCTACACCTTC.

CDR3 sequence (DNA): TGTGCCAGCAATCTCTTGCCACAAGAGACCCAGTACTTC. Translating it yields CASNLLPQETQYF. The rearrangement joins TRBV2 to TRBJ2-5; D is uncertain. In germline, CDR1 is SNHLY, CDR2 FYNNEI. The CDR3 consists of 13 residues. Trimming removed 7 bases at V and 2 bases at J, with 11 bases between.

The chain combines TRBV7-3 with TRBJ1-4; D gene ambiguous. Trimming cost V 2 bases and J 2 bases, with 9 bases left between them. The CDR3 is 15 residues long. Per germline, CDR1 SGHTA and CDR2 FQGTGA. CDR3 sequence: CASSLGPPTNEKLFF. In DNA, the CDR3 is TGTGCCAGCAGCTTAGGGCCCCCCACTAATGAAAAACTGTTTTTT.

The gene calls are TRBV5-1 and TRBJ2-1; tentatively, D is TRBD1 (6 bases). This CDR3 is built from 15 residues. The V and J ends lost 1 base and 8 bases respectively, with 16 bases between them. CDR1 is SGHRS and CDR2 is YFSETQ in the germline V gene. The CDR3: CASSLWDTRADEQFF. The DNA of the CDR3 is TGCGCCAGCAGCTTGTGGGACACCAGGGCCGATGAGCAGTTCTTC.

The V and J genes are TRBV30 and TRBJ2-5; 8 nucleotides agree with TRBD2. The CDR3 contains 15 residues. The V segment lost 0 bases and the J segment 5 bases; nucleotides outside the gene matches: 8. Germline CDR1 is GTSNPN and CDR2 is SVGIG (reference sequence). CDR3 bases: TGTGCCTGGAGTGTAGGGGCGGGAGGTCAGGAGACCCAGTACTTC. Translation: CAWSVGAGGQETQYF.

The chain recombines TRBV7-9 with TRBJ1-1; weak D call: TRBD1 (6 bases). The CDR3 spans 12 residues. V lost 11 bases and J 1 base, leaving 11 bases between the germline ends. CDR1 is SEHNR and CDR2 is FQNEAQ in the germline V gene (reference sequence). The CDR3 is CAGQQGNTEAFF. Here the CDR3 DNA reads TGTGCCGGACAACAGGGGAACACTGAAGCTTTCTTT.

This chain joins TRBV5-1 and TRBJ2-7; D unclear. Germline V gene sequence: CDR1 SGHRS, CDR2 YFSETQ. This CDR3 comprises 14 residues. Trimming removed 4 bases at V and 1 base at J, with 12 bases between. CDR3 protein: CASSTPPASYEQYF. For the CDR3, the DNA is TGCGCCAGCAGCACCCCTCCGGCTTCCTACGAGCAGTACTTC.

This clone has a single count. V is TRBV18 and J is TRBJ1-1, with TRBD1 matching 10 bases. The CDR3 is 15 amino acids. Germline V gene data show CDR1 as KGHSH and CDR2 as LQKENI. V was pared by 6 bases and J by 7 bases, with 11 bases of the junction left unmatched. The chain's CDR3 is CASSRTGGLTVEAFF. CDR3 nucleotides: TGTGCCAGCTCTCGGACAGGGGGTCTCACGGTTGAAGCTTTCTTT. Looking up the rest from reference TRBV18 and TRBJ1-1 gives the full variable domain: NAGVMQNPRHLVRRRGQEARLRCSPMKGHSHVYWYRQLPEEGLKFMVYLQKENIIDESGMPKERFSAEFPKEGPSILRIQQVVRGDSAAYFCASSRTGGLTVEAFFGQGTRLTVV.

V gene TRBV28 combines with J gene TRBJ1-2, with D maybe TRBD1 (6 bases). Trimming shortened V by 7 bases and J by 5 bases, and 17 bases separated the two germline ends. The germline V gene has CDR1 MDHEN and CDR2 SYDVKM. The CDR3 is 14 residues long. The CDR3 sequence: CASTTTGWRYGYTF. The CDR3 coding sequence is TGTGCCAGCACCACCACAGGGTGGAGGTATGGCTACACCTTC.

The V gene is TRBV19, the J gene TRBJ1-1; unclear D gene. Germline CDR1 reads LNHDA; CDR2 reads SQIVND (reference sequence). V lost 5 bases and J lost 4, with 11 bases in between. This CDR3 comprises 13 residues. CDR3 loop: CASSHGISTEAFF. The CDR3 DNA is TGTGCCAGTAGTCACGGGATATCCACTGAAGCTTTCTTT.

This clone was seen once. The chain employs TRBV30 and TRBJ1-1; 10 nucleotides match TRBD1. CDR3 length: 13 amino acids. V shed 3 bases and J 11 bases; nucleotides not matched to a gene: 9. Looked up from germline, CDR1 is GTSNPN and CDR2 is SVGIG (reference sequence). The CDR3 protein is CAWRRQGAVGAFF. The DNA for the CDR3 is TGTGCCTGGAGACGACAGGGGGCGGTGGGTGCTTTCTTT.

This clone was seen just once. This rearrangement joins TRBV18 to TRBJ2-7; D not resolved. The CDR3 is 14 residues long. Germline CDR1 and CDR2: KGHSH and LQKENI. V shed 1 base and J shed 5 bases, with 12 bases lying between them. Here the CDR3 reads CASSPQNSGDEQYF. CDR3 in DNA: TGTGCCAGCTCACCACAGAACAGTGGAGACGAGCAGTACTTC.

V gene TRBV5-5 combines with J gene TRBJ2-5, with a possible D match to TRBD1 (6 bases). The germline V gene has CDR1 SGHKS and CDR2 YYEKEE (reference sequence). The V end lost 0 bases, the J end lost 2 bases, and 8 bases lay between the germline ends. The CDR3 extends over 14 amino acids. The CDR3 DNA is TGTGCCAGCAGCTTGGGGACAGTTCAAGAGACCCAGTACTTC. As protein: CASSLGTVQETQYF.

A single count supports this clone. Within the sample, other DNA sequences also encode this same CDR3. This sequence joins TRBV29-1 and TRBJ1-2; D is undetermined. The CDR3 runs to 8 residues. Per germline, CDR1 SQVTM and CDR2 ANQGSEA. Trimming took 6 bases from V and 7 from J, leaving 3 bases between them. CDR3 sequence (DNA): TGCAGCGTCGGTGGCTACACCTTC. Residues: CSVGGYTF.

This chain links TRBV6-6 with TRBJ2-7, with TRBD2 as a possible D gene (5 bases). The CDR3 spans 15 residues. Germline V gene lookup returns CDR1 MNHNY and CDR2 SVGAGI (reference sequence). Trimming took 2 bases from V and 3 from J, leaving 14 bases between them. CDR3 amino acids: CASSYVGSDFYEQYF. CDR3 coding DNA: TGTGCCAGCAGTTACGTGGGATCGGACTTCTACGAGCAGTACTTC.

DNA for the CDR3: TGTGCCAGCAGCTTAAGTGGGGTAAGGGCCTACGAGCAGTACTTC. Residues: CASSLSGVRAYEQYF. The chain couples TRBV7-9 to TRBJ2-7; no reliable D call. Germline CDR1 and CDR2: SEHNR and FQNEAQ (reference sequence). Trimming pared 2 bases from V and 2 bases from J, leaving 13 bases between. CDR3 length: 15 residues.